The rows below give T cell receptor beta chains drawn from one sample of a study of cytomegalovirus exposure and HLA in healthy donors. This table comes from immunoSEQ multiplex PCR, and its TCRdb copy is limited to in-frame clones, with some not included. The table includes roughly 150,000 clones, roughly 73% detected once. Material: PBMCs. The receptors shown here come from a woman aged 18-35 years in good health and CMV-seronegative. CDR3s include the opening cysteine and the closing phenylalanine or tryptophan. Each record gives: clone size, V gene, D gene, J gene, CDR3 protein, CDR3 DNA. D genes are given only for firm matches. Size tells how often a clone was seen (once, few, many) or the class of an expanded clone, and some rows leave it out.

size: .; V: TRBV5-1; D: .; J: TRBJ1-4; CDR3: CASSLEPASNEKLFF; DNA: TGCGCCAGCAGCTTGGAACCAGCGTCTAATGAAAAACTGTTTTTT
size: once; V: TRBV27; D: .; J: TRBJ1-4; CDR3: CASRQGVAEKLFF; DNA: TGTGCCAGCAGACAGGGAGTGGCTGAAAAACTGTTTTTT
size: few; V: TRBV5-1; D: .; J: TRBJ2-5; CDR3: CASSPRQGGSSEQYF; DNA: TGCGCCAGCAGCCCCAGACAGGGAGGTTCTTCGGAGCAGTACTTC
size: .; V: TRBV30; D: .; J: TRBJ1-2; CDR3: CAWGQLANYGYTF; DNA: TGTGCCTGGGGACAGTTAGCTAACTATGGCTACACCTTC
size: .; V: TRBV19; D: .; J: TRBJ1-1; CDR3: CASSHTGPNTEAFF; DNA: TGTGCCAGTAGTCATACAGGGCCGAACACTGAAGCTTTCTTT
size: .; V: TRBV10-3; D: .; J: TRBJ1-3; CDR3: CAISDREASSGNTIYF; DNA: TGTGCCATCAGTGATAGGGAGGCGAGCTCTGGAAACACCATATATTTT
size: .; V: TRBV4-1; D: .; J: TRBJ2-1; CDR3: CASSFRPTESSYNEQFF; DNA: TGCGCCAGCAGCTTTCGGCCGACAGAGTCCTCCTACAATGAGCAGTTCTTC
size: .; V: TRBV4-2; D: TRBD1; J: TRBJ2-7; CDR3: CASSQGPGTGGSYEQYF; DNA: TGTGCCAGCAGCCAAGGACCGGGGACAGGAGGCTCCTACGAGCAGTACTTC
size: .; V: TRBV7-2; D: TRBD2; J: TRBJ2-7; CDR3: CASSFRGGDEQYF; DNA: TGTGCCAGCAGCTTTCGGGGGGGCGACGAGCAGTACTTC
size: .; V: TRBV28; D: TRBD1; J: TRBJ2-7; CDR3: CASGTELYEQYF; DNA: TGTGCCAGCGGGACAGAACTCTACGAGCAGTACTTC
size: .; V: TRBV4-1; D: .; J: TRBJ1-1; CDR3: CASSQTANQNTEAFF; DNA: TGCGCCAGCAGCCAGACAGCAAACCAGAACACTGAAGCTTTCTTT
size: .; V: TRBV28; D: .; J: TRBJ1-2; CDR3: CASSSRTEFYGYTF; DNA: TGTGCCAGCAGTAGCAGGACAGAGTTCTATGGCTACACCTTC
size: .; V: TRBV27; D: TRBD1; J: TRBJ1-1; CDR3: CASSLTTGGYTEAFF; DNA: TGTGCCAGCAGTCTCACCACAGGGGGCTACACTGAAGCTTTCTTT
size: .; V: TRBV5-5; D: TRBD1; J: TRBJ2-2; CDR3: CASSFGTVRTGELFF; DNA: TGTGCCAGCAGCTTCGGGACAGTACGCACCGGGGAGCTGTTTTTT
size: few; V: TRBV6-5; D: TRBD2; J: TRBJ2-3; CDR3: CASRAAGGSTDTQYF; DNA: TGTGCCAGCAGAGCAGCGGGAGGAAGCACAGATACGCAGTATTTT
size: .; V: TRBV5-6; D: .; J: TRBJ2-2; CDR3: CASSFIIEFTGELFF; DNA: TGTGCCAGCAGCTTCATTATAGAATTCACCGGGGAGCTGTTTTTT
size: few; V: TRBV6-1; D: TRBD1; J: TRBJ1-3; CDR3: CASSLDRGNTIYF; DNA: TGTGCCAGCAGTCTGGACAGGGGAAACACCATATATTTT
size: .; V: TRBV2; D: .; J: TRBJ1-2; CDR3: CASSDSYLYGYTF; DNA: TGTGCCAGCAGTGATTCCTACCTTTATGGCTACACCTTC
size: .; V: TRBV4-3; D: .; J: TRBJ2-2; CDR3: CASSQDLGAATGELFF; DNA: TGCGCCAGCAGCCAAGATCTGGGGGCGGCCACCGGGGAGCTGTTTTTT
size: .; V: TRBV7-2; D: .; J: TRBJ1-2; CDR3: CASSSRLTDLGYGYTF; DNA: TGTGCCAGCAGCTCACGGTTAACCGATCTAGGCTATGGCTACACCTTC
size: .; V: TRBV2; D: TRBD2; J: TRBJ2-3; CDR3: CASSEPAGGPYTQYF; DNA: TGTGCCAGCAGTGAACCAGCGGGGGGGCCTTATACGCAGTATTTT
size: .; V: TRBV5-6; D: .; J: TRBJ2-5; CDR3: CASSLGLGSGQETQYF; DNA: TGTGCCAGCAGCTTAGGTCTAGGCAGCGGACAAGAGACCCAGTACTTC
size: .; V: TRBV5-1; D: .; J: TRBJ1-2; CDR3: CASSWDTGPGGYTF; DNA: TGCGCCAGCAGCTGGGACACCGGCCCGGGTGGCTACACCTTC
size: few; V: TRBV11-2; D: .; J: TRBJ2-3; CDR3: CASLAPNTDTQYF; DNA: TGTGCCAGTCTAGCGCCCAACACAGATACGCAGTATTTT
size: .; V: TRBV5-1; D: .; J: TRBJ1-2; CDR3: CASSLDRFGYTF; DNA: TGCGCCAGCAGCTTGGACAGGTTCGGCTACACCTTC
size: .; V: TRBV5-1; D: TRBD2; J: TRBJ2-1; CDR3: CASSLGPTGGFNEQFF; DNA: TGCGCCAGCAGCTTAGGCCCCACGGGGGGATTCAATGAGCAGTTCTTC
size: .; V: TRBV28; D: .; J: TRBJ2-7; CDR3: CASSFEPGEQYF; DNA: TGTGCCAGCAGTTTCGAGCCCGGGGAGCAGTACTTC
size: .; V: TRBV5-4; D: TRBD1; J: TRBJ2-1; CDR3: CASSLGQGYEQFF; DNA: TGTGCCAGCAGCTTGGGACAGGGCTATGAGCAGTTCTTC
size: .; V: TRBV11-3; D: TRBD2; J: TRBJ2-3; CDR3: CASSSGRLAGLHFF; DNA: TGTGCCAGCAGCTCGGGTAGGCTAGCGGGACTCCATTTTTTT
size: .; V: TRBV7-6; D: .; J: TRBJ2-7; CDR3: CASSSYKERSSYEQYF; DNA: TGTGCCAGCAGCTCTTACAAGGAGAGGAGCTCCTACGAGCAGTACTTC
size: .; V: TRBV30; D: TRBD2; J: TRBJ2-3; CDR3: CAWSVASGTADTQYF; DNA: TGTGCCTGGAGTGTAGCTAGCGGGACGGCAGATACGCAGTATTTT